This T cell receptor beta chain is from a study of T cells after yellow fever vaccination. This clonotype occurred a few times. The antigen is unknown. The J segment lost 6 bases and the V segment lost 6 bases, leaving 8 bases of the junction unmatched. The CDR3 is 14 residues long. A 5'RACE template-switching step, the method used to make TCR cDNA, added a universal primer site and UMIs. TCRdb redid the calling of the 5' RACE reads with MiXCR, one entry per CDR3 protein. The sample comprises around 140,000 distinct CDR3 sequences, more than 6% of which are singletons, and approximately 0.78% rests with the top ten. Overall study findings and caveats: Some clonotypes were seen in both the CD4 and the CD8 compartments. These made up a small share and likely arose from convergent recombination. Weaker in magnitude, the secondary response showed a faster peak on day 5 versus 15.

This clonotype was sampled from a man aged 25-45 years who received the YFV17D yellow fever vaccine. The sample consisted of CD4+ T cells sorted from PBMCs, taken 5 days after the yellow fever booster vaccination. The chain carries TRBV12-3 or TRBV12-4 and TRBJ2-1; 7 nucleotides match TRBD2. In nucleotides, the CDR3 is TGTGCCAGCAGCCGGGAGGTCATGCGCAATGAGCAGTTCTTC. Protein: CASSREVMRNEQFF.